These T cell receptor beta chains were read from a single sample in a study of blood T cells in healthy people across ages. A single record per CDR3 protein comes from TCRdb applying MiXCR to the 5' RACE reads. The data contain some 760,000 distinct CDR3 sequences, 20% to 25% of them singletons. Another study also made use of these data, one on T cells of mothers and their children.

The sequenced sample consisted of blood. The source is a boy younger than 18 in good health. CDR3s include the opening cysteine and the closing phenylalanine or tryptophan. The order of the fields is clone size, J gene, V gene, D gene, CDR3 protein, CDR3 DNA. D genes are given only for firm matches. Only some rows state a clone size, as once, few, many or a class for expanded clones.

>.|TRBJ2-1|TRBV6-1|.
CASSEGQGRANEQFF
TGTGCCAGCAGTGAGGGGCAGGGTAGGGCCAATGAGCAGTTCTTC
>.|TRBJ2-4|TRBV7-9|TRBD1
CASSSWGQGLAKNIQYF
TGTGCCAGCAGCTCCTGGGGACAGGGGTTAGCCAAAAACATTCAGTACTTC
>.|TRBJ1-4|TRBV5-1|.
CASSPGIATNEKLFF
TGCGCCAGCAGCCCCGGAATAGCAACTAATGAAAAACTGTTTTTT
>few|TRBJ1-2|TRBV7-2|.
CASSSKAGGGSYGYTF
TGTGCCAGCAGCTCCAAGGCGGGCGGCGGGAGCTATGGCTACACCTTC
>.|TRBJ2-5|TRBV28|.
CASSRRVPQTQYF
TGTGCCAGCAGCCGACGGGTCCCCCAGACCCAGTACTTC
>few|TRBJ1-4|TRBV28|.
CASSRLGQTNEKLFF
TGTGCCAGCAGTCGGCTCGGGCAGACGAATGAAAAACTGTTTTTT
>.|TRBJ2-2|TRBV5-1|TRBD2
CASSPPTSGRSGELFF
TGCGCCAGCAGCCCCCCCACTAGCGGGAGATCTGGGGAGCTGTTTTTT
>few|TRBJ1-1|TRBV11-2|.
CASSFIRSEALF
TGTGCCAGCAGCTTTATCCGGTCGGAAGCTCTCTTT
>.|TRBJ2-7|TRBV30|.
CAWSVHLTDEQYF
TGTGCCTGGAGTGTCCACCTCACGGACGAGCAGTACTTC
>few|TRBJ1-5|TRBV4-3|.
CASSQERVTAANQPQHF
TGCGCCAGCAGCCAAGAACGAGTGACAGCAGCAAATCAGCCCCAGCATTTT
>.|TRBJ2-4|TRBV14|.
CASSPKSGAGRNIQYF
TGTGCCAGCAGCCCCAAATCTGGTGCAGGGAGAAACATTCAGTACTTC
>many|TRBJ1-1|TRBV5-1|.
CASSFTLNTEAFF
TGCGCCAGCAGCTTCACGCTGAACACTGAAGCTTTCTTT
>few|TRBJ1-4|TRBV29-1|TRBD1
CSVARTGGNEKLFF
TGCAGCGTTGCAAGGACAGGGGGCAATGAAAAACTGTTTTTT
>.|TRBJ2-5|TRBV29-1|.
CSVEDPGTLHQETQYF
TGCAGCGTTGAAGATCCGGGAACGTTACACCAAGAGACCCAGTACTTC
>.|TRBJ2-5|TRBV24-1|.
CATSDIEGYLETQYF
TGTGCCACCAGTGATATCGAGGGGTATCTGGAGACCCAGTACTTC
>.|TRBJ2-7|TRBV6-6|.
CASSYALMYEQYF
TGTGCCAGCAGTTACGCCCTAATGTACGAGCAGTACTTC
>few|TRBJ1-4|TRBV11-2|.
CASSLGFQITTNEKLFF
TGTGCCAGCAGCTTAGGATTTCAGATCACAACTAATGAAAAACTGTTTTTT
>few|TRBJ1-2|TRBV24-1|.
CATSDKWNYGYTF
TGTGCCACCAGTGATAAGTGGAACTATGGCTACACCTTC